Shown below are 3 T cell receptor beta chains from a single sample sequenced in a study of cytomegalovirus exposure and HLA in healthy donors. PCR primers comprised 60 Vbeta and 13 Jbeta primers. Measured with immunoSEQ multiplex PCR; TCRdb has only the in-frame clones, and not every one. The table records roughly 110,000 clones, over 60% of them present only once. Sequencing was carried out using PBMCs. These TCRs come from a woman between 18 and 30 years old in good health and CMV-seropositive.

V usage is TRBV5-1 and J usage is TRBJ2-3, with no clear D. Trimming took off 3 bases at V and 7 bases at J, with 6 bases between the two ends. The CDR3 has 11 residues. In germline, CDR1 is SGHRS, CDR2 YFSETQ. CDR3 DNA: TGCGCCAGCAGCTACGAGAATACGCAGTATTTT. It encodes CASSYENTQYF.

This clone appeared a few times. This clone may be a read error of a much larger clone one base away. V and J are TRBV4-1 and TRBJ2-5, with 7 bases aligning to TRBD2. The last part of the DNA fits TRBJ2-7 better; the J call may be wrong. CDR1 and CDR2 from the germline V gene are MGHRA and YSYEKL. This CDR3 comprises 18 residues. The CDR3 DNA reads TGCGCCATCAGCCAAGGGGAGGGACGGTTGGGATTTTCCTACGAGCAGTACTTC. Protein product: CAISQGEGRLGFSYEQYF.

The chain recombines TRBV10-3 with TRBJ2-3; 11 bases are shared with TRBD2. The V segment lost 2 bases and the J segment 2 bases; nucleotides outside the gene matches: 6. This CDR3 spans 17 amino acids. Germline CDR1 is ENHRY and CDR2 is SYGVKD. The CDR3 region is CAISEGSGRAATDTQYF. CDR3 nucleotides: TGTGCCATCAGTGAGGGTAGCGGGAGGGCCGCCACAGATACGCAGTATTTT.